The clone carrying this TCR beta chain was counted many times. V was cut by 1 base and J by 4 bases, with 12 bases left in between. This CDR3 has 15 amino acids. Germline V lookup: CDR1 SGHRS, CDR2 YFSETQ. Investigators prepared the TCR beta libraries by applying iRepertoire HTBI primers and Arm-PCR of CDR3 regions. Using its own MiXCR run on the multiplex PCR reads, TCRdb lists one record per CDR3 protein. The data show about 210,000 distinct CDR3 sequences, with 15% to 20% seen just once and approximately 12% held by the top ten. The data are from a study of regulatory T cells in long-lasting Graves disease. Time point noted: newly diagnosed GD, antithyroid drugs for less than 3 months. TCR sequences were obtained from RNA taken from PBMCs. The same sample was also studied in work on T cells in Graves' hyperthyroidism and ophthalmopathy. That source adds: A lack of ophthalmopathy progression within 18 months defined stable Graves' hyperthyroidism. Uncontrolled infection, other autoimmune disease, pregnancy or lactation led to exclusion.

This clonotype originated in a woman aged 25-40 years with Graves disease. The rearrangement links TRBV5-1 to TRBJ1-5, with D possibly matching TRBD1 (6 bases). The sequenced sample was peripheral blood mononuclear cells (PBMCs), obtained at new diagnosis, from a patient treated with antithyroid drugs. The CDR3 DNA reads TGCGCCAGCAGCTTGTCTGGGGGCGATAATCAGCCCCAGCATTTT. It translates to CASSLSGGDNQPQHF.